The next 21 T cell receptor beta chains were all read from a single sample in a study of T-cell memory formation after mild COVID-19. TCRdb analysed the 5' RACE reads with MiXCR anew, one entry per CDR3 protein. Here the sample spans roughly 200,000 distinct CDR3 sequences, about 17% being singletons. The sequenced material came from PBMCs or a T cell subset sorted from them (not recorded which). Receptor source: an adult woman who had mild COVID-19 (a few samples of this study predate the infection). Cell type and time point are not known.

This clonotype appeared a few times. This chain uses TRBV10-3 with TRBJ1-2; a possible D gene is TRBD1 (6 bases). The V end lost 7 bases, the J end lost 8 bases, and 17 bases lay between the germline ends. Germline CDR1 is ENHRY and CDR2 is SYGVKD. This CDR3 spans 13 amino acids. The CDR3 spells CAITQDSSRGYTF. The CDR3 coding sequence is TGTGCCATCACCCAGGACAGCTCCCGCGGCTACACCTTC.

V usage is TRBV24-1 and J usage is TRBJ1-2; the D gene is possibly TRBD1 (5 bases). Trimming shortened V by 5 bases and J by 11 bases, and 20 bases separated the two germline ends. From germline, CDR1 is KGHDR and CDR2 SFDVKD. This CDR3 is built from 14 residues. Here the CDR3 reads CATSARDRASSYTF. The CDR3 DNA follows: TGTGCCACCAGTGCACGTGACAGAGCGTCCAGTTACACCTTC.

This clonotype was picked up a small number of times. The CDR3: CASSPISQRQETQYF. CDR3 sequence (DNA): TGTGCCAGCAGCCCCATCTCCCAGCGGCAAGAGACCCAGTACTTC. This chain connects TRBV7-3 to TRBJ2-5; D is possibly TRBD2 (5 bases). The germline V gene has CDR1 SGHTA and CDR2 FQGTGA. This CDR3 contains 15 residues. Trimming took off 5 bases at V and 2 bases at J, with 15 bases between the two ends.

This clonotype has a count of ten or more. This sequence joins TRBV18 and TRBJ1-2, with D possibly being TRBD1 (5 bases). The CDR3 has 15 residues. Germline CDR1 reads KGHSH; CDR2 reads LQKENI. Trimming cost V 3 bases and J 4 bases, with 15 bases left between them. CDR3 in amino acids: CASSPGGTAAYGYTF. The CDR3 nucleotides are TGTGCCAGCTCACCCGGCGGGACGGCGGCCTATGGCTACACCTTC.

This clonotype turned up a few times. The chain is built from TRBV5-1 and TRBJ1-6; no definite D call. Germline V gene lookup returns CDR1 SGHRS and CDR2 YFSETQ. The CDR3 covers 12 residues. V dropped 2 bases and J dropped 7 bases, with 4 bases sitting between them. The CDR3 loop is CASSFQNSPLHF. The DNA for the CDR3 is TGCGCCAGCAGCTTCCAAAATTCACCCCTCCACTTT.

V is TRBV3-1 and J is TRBJ2-5; no reliable D call. The length of the CDR3 is 12 residues. The V gene lost 0 bases and the J gene lost 3 bases, with 2 bases spanning the gap. The germline V gene has CDR1 LGHDT and CDR2 YNNKEL (reference sequence). In DNA form, the CDR3 reads TGTGCCAGCAGCCAAGACGAAGAGACCCAGTACTTC. Translating gives CASSQDEETQYF.

This clonotype was observed a few times. The chain joins TRBV20-1 to TRBJ1-5; D is perhaps TRBD1 (5 bases). CDR3 size: 14 residues. The germline gives CDR1 DFQATT, CDR2 SNEGSKA (reference sequence). The CDR3 DNA sequence: TGCAGCGGCAGGCCGTCAGGGAACAATCAGCCCCAGCATTTT. Encoded protein: CSGRPSGNNQPQHF.

This clonotype was counted once. The CDR3 region has the DNA TGTGCCAGCTCACCGACACGACAGGCGGGCTATGGCTACACCTTC. As protein: CASSPTRQAGYGYTF. The chain carries TRBV18 and TRBJ1-2; D might be TRBD1 (6 bases). CDR3 length: 15 amino acids. V gave up 3 bases and J gave up 4 bases, with 15 bases separating them. Germline V gene data show CDR1 as KGHSH and CDR2 as LQKENI. The full variable domain, its missing parts supplied by reference TRBV18 and TRBJ1-2, is NAGVMQNPRHLVRRRGQEARLRCSPMKGHSHVYWYRQLPEEGLKFMVYLQKENIIDESGMPKERFSAEFPKEGPSILRIQQVVRGDSAAYFCASSPTRQAGYGYTFGSGTRLTVV.

This clonotype was observed at least ten times. The chain recombines TRBV12-3 or TRBV12-4 with TRBJ2-7; TRBD2 matches 9 bases. V shed 2 bases, J shed 4 bases, and the junction held 3 bases outside the gene matches. The CDR3 is 14 residues long. CDR3 in amino acids: CASSLRTSEYEQYF. DNA of the CDR3: TGTGCCAGCAGTTTAAGGACTAGCGAGTACGAGCAGTACTTC.

V gene TRBV11-3 combines with J gene TRBJ1-1, with 9 bases matching TRBD1. This CDR3 is built from 14 residues. V was clipped by 5 bases and J by 5 bases; unmatched bases: 6. Germline V CDR1 and CDR2: SGHNT, YENEEA. The CDR3 nucleotides are TGTGCCAGCAGCCCCGGGACAGGGAGGACTGAAGCTTTCTTT. It codes for CASSPGTGRTEAFF.

This clonotype showed up just a few times. V gene TRBV7-9 combines with J gene TRBJ2-3; D is ambiguous. There are 13 residues in the CDR3. Germline CDR1 is SEHNR and CDR2 is FQNEAQ (reference sequence). V was shortened by 1 base and J by 14 bases, with 16 bases between the two germline ends. CDR3 sequence (DNA): TGTGCCAGCAGCTTAGATGGGCCAGGTCGTCCGTATTTT. Its protein is CASSLDGPGRPYF.

This clonotype has only a few counts. The chain has TRBV29-1 and TRBJ1-1, with 11 nucleotides matching TRBD1. Trimming removed 5 bases from V and 5 bases from J; junction bases left unmatched: 4. CDR3 length: 13 amino acids. Germline values: CDR1 SQVTM, CDR2 ANQGSEA. The CDR3 region has the DNA TGCAGCGTTCAGGGGACAGGGGGGACTGAAGCTTTCTTT. It translates to CSVQGTGGTEAFF.

The rearrangement links TRBV12-3 or TRBV12-4 to TRBJ1-5; D gene uncertain. This CDR3 is built from 15 residues. Trimming stripped 3 bases from V and 5 bases from J, with 14 bases between. As DNA, the CDR3 is TGTGCCAGCAGTTTCGCTATGGGTCCGCATCAGCCCCAGCATTTT. Translated, it gives CASSFAMGPHQPQHF.

The J gene is TRBJ2-7, the V gene TRBV11-2, with TRBD2 matching over 8 bases. The V segment lost 6 bases and the J segment 1 base; nucleotides outside the gene matches: 5. Per germline, CDR1 SGHAT and CDR2 FQNNGV. CDR3 size: 14 residues. The DNA for the CDR3 is TGTGCCAGCAGACCAGCGGGAGTGTCCTACGAGCAGTACTTC. This gives the protein CASRPAGVSYEQYF.

This clonotype was counted a few times. The chain uses TRBV24-1 and TRBJ1-5; D unresolved. Germline CDR1 and CDR2: KGHDR and SFDVKD. The CDR3 is 14 amino acids. V was cut by 3 bases and J by 7 bases, with 12 bases left in between. The DNA for the CDR3 is TGTGCCACCAGTGATGCTACTGGAATCCAGCCCCAGCATTTT. Translated: CATSDATGIQPQHF.

In this sample, this clonotype turned up a few times. This rearrangement joins TRBV12-3 or TRBV12-4 to TRBJ2-1; 9 nucleotides match TRBD1. The CDR3 sequence is 13 residues long. V dropped 11 bases and J dropped 5; count of bases not matched to a gene: 7. The CDR3, as DNA: TGTGCCGGCCGGGACAGGGAGAACAATGAGCAGTTCTTC. It specifies CAGRDRENNEQFF.

This clonotype has more than one count but fewer than ten. V is TRBV5-1 and J is TRBJ2-7, with a possible D match to TRBD2 (5 bases). V lost 0 bases, J lost 2 bases, and 9 bases lay in between. The germline V gene has CDR1 SGHRS and CDR2 YFSETQ. CDR3 length: 14 residues. The CDR3 here is CASSLGAGTYEQYF. CDR3 DNA: TGCGCCAGCAGCTTGGGGGCCGGGACCTACGAGCAGTACTTC.

This clonotype was seen a handful of times. V is TRBV15 and J is TRBJ2-1, with D maybe TRBD1 (6 bases). The V gene's germline CDR1 is LNHNV and CDR2 YYDKDF (reference sequence). Deletions cut 0 bases from V and 14 bases from J, with 14 bases between. CDR3 size: 13 residues. In nucleotides, the CDR3 is TGTGCCACCAGCAGAGATCCGCAGGGGTGGGAGTTCTTC. This codes for CATSRDPQGWEFF.

This chain joins TRBV15 and TRBJ1-4; D unresolved. CDR3 length: 13 residues. V lost 5 bases and J lost 7, with 11 bases in between. The germline V gene has CDR1 LNHNV and CDR2 YYDKDF (reference sequence). The CDR3 sequence is CATSVSLGEKLFF. The CDR3 nucleotides are TGTGCCACCAGCGTTTCCCTGGGTGAAAAACTGTTTTTT.

The rearrangement uses TRBV7-6 and TRBJ2-5; TRBD2 agrees at 7 bases. The CDR3 covers 16 residues. From germline, CDR1 is SGHVS and CDR2 FNYEAQ. V lost 1 base to trimming and J lost 1 base; unmatched junction nucleotides: 6. As DNA, the CDR3 is TGTGCCAGCAGCTTAGGGCTAGCGGAAACCCAAGAGACCCAGTACTTC. Its translation is CASSLGLAETQETQYF.

The chain employs TRBV2 and TRBJ1-2, with 7 bases matching TRBD1. CDR1 SNHLY and CDR2 FYNNEI come from the germline V gene. The CDR3 has 15 amino acids. J lost 4 bases, V lost 2 bases, and 7 bases had no gene match. CDR3 loop: CASSEMSRGVYGYTF. The CDR3 nucleotides are TGTGCCAGCAGTGAAATGAGCAGGGGGGTCTATGGCTACACCTTC.